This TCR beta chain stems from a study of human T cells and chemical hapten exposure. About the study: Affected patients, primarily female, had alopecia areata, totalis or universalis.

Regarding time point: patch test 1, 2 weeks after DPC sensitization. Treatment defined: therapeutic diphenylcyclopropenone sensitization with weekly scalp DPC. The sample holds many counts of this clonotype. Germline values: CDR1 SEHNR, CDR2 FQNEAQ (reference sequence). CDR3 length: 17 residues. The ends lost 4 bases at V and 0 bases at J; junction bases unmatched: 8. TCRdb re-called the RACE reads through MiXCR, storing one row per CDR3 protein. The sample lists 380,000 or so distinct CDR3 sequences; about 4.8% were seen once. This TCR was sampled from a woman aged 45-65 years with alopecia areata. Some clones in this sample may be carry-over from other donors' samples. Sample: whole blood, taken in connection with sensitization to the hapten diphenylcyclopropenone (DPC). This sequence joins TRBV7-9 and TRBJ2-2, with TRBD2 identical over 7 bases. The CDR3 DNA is TGTGCCAGCAGCTCTTCTTCGGGACTAACGAACACCGGGGAGCTGTTTTTT. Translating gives CASSSSSGLTNTGELFF.